This T cell receptor (beta chain) was sequenced during a study of human versus mouse CDR3 diversity and MHC coevolution. Across the whole study: Between about 0.6 x 10^7 and 1.6 x 10^7 valid reads came from each sample. Whole-study results and caveats: Mice had fewer CDR3 deletions and insertions than humans on average.

Comment on this clone: What it binds is not known.

Trimming removed 6 bases from V and 6 bases from J, with 15 bases in between. The CDR3 covers 13 residues. Germline CDR1 reads SGHRS; CDR2 reads YFSETQ. Sequenced by immunoSEQ multiplex PCR; TCRdb stores in-frame clones only, minus some. Found here are about 60,000 clones, around 94% of them singletons; the top ten hold approximately 20%. The rearrangement joins TRBV5-1 to TRBJ2-5; D unclear. The TCR comes from a person aged 55 to 75 in good health. Sequenced material: naive CD4+ T cells from blood. Subset meaning: CD45RO-negative CD62L-positive naive CD4 T cells. In DNA, the CDR3 is TGCGCCAGCACCCGCCAGGCCAGACAGACCCAGTACTTC. It is translated as CASTRQARQTQYF.